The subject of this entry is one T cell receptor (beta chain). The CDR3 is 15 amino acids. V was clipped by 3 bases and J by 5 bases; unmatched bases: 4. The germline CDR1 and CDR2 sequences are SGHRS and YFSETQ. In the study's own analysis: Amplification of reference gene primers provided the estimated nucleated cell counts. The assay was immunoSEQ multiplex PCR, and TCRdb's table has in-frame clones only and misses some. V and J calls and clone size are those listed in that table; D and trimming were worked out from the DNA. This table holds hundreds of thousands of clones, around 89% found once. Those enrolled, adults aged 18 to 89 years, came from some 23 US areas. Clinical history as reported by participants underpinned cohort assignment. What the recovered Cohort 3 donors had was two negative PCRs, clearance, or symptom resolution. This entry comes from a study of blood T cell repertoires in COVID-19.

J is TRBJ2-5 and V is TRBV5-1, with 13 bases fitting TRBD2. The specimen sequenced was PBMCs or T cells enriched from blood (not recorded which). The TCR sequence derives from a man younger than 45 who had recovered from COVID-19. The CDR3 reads CASSWTSGSLETQYF. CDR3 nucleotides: TGCGCCAGCAGCTGGACTAGCGGGAGCCTTGAGACCCAGTACTTC.